This entry describes one T cell receptor beta chain. This record comes from a study of blood T cell repertoires in COVID-19. Sequenced by immunoSEQ multiplex PCR; TCRdb stores in-frame clones only, minus some. In the table there are approximately 390,000 clones, around 87% of which are singletons. The germline V gene has CDR1 MNHEY and CDR2 SVGAGI. CDR3 size: 14 residues. With 6 bases removed from V and 0 bases from J, the gap between germline ends came to 11 bases. The receptor was isolated from a woman aged 55-69 years with COVID-19, enrolled during active disease. The sequenced material came from peripheral blood. The V call is TRBV6-5, the J call TRBJ1-1; a weak D match, TRBD1 (6 bases). Written as DNA, the CDR3 is TGTGCCAGCAGATTCGACAGGTTGAACACTGAAGCTTTCTTT. Protein sequence: CASRFDRLNTEAFF.